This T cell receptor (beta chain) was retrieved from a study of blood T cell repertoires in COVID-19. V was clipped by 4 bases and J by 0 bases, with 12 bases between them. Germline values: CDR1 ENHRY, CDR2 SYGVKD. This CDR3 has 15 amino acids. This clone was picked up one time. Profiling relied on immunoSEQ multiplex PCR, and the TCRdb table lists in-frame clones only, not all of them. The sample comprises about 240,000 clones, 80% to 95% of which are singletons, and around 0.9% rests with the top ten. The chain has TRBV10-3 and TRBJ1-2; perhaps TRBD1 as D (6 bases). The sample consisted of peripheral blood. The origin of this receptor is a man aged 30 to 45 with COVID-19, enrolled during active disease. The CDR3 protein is CAISVGAGANYGYTF. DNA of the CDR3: TGTGCCATCAGTGTCGGGGCAGGGGCTAACTATGGCTACACCTTC.